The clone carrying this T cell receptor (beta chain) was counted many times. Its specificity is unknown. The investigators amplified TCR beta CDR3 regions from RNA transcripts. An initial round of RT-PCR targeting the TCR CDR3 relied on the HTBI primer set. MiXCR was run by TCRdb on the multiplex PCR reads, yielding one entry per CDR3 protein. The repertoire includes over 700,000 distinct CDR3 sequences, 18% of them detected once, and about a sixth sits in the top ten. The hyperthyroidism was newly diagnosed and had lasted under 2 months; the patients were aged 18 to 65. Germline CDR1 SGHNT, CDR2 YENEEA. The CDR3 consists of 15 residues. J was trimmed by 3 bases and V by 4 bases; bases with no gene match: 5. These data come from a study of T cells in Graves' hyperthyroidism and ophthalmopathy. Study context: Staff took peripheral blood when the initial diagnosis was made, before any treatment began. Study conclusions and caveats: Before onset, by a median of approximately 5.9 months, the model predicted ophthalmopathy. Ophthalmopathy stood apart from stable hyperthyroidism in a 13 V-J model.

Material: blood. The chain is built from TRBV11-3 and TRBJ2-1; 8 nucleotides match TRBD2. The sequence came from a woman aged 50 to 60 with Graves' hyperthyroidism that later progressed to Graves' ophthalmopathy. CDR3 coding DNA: TGTGCCAGCAGCTCACGGGGGGGCGGCTACAATGAGCAGTTCTTC. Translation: CASSSRGGGYNEQFF.